This TCR beta chain was recovered during a study of T cell clonotyping in hematopoietic cell transplantation. Time point: recipient sample about 28 days before transplant, after cytoreduction. Blood collection times were about day -28 and days 30, 100, 180 posttransplant. This CDR3 has 15 amino acids. V was clipped by 2 bases and J by 5 bases, with 16 bases between them. The germline V gene has CDR1 SGHRS and CDR2 YFSETQ. Only in-frame clones appear in the TCRdb table, and some are missing; sequencing was by immunoSEQ multiplex PCR. The table records 3,000 to 3,500 clones, approximately 94% of them present only once.

The material was peripheral blood mononuclear cells, obtained before stem cell transplant. This sequence joins TRBV5-1 and TRBJ1-2, with TRBD1 as a possible D gene (5 bases). The receptor's source is a woman between 45 and 65 years old with chronic myeloid leukemia. Some clones in this sample may be carry-over from other donors' samples. The CDR3 spells CASSFTAGTSYGYTF. For the CDR3, the DNA is TGCGCCAGCAGCTTTACGGCAGGGACGTCATATGGCTACACCTTC.